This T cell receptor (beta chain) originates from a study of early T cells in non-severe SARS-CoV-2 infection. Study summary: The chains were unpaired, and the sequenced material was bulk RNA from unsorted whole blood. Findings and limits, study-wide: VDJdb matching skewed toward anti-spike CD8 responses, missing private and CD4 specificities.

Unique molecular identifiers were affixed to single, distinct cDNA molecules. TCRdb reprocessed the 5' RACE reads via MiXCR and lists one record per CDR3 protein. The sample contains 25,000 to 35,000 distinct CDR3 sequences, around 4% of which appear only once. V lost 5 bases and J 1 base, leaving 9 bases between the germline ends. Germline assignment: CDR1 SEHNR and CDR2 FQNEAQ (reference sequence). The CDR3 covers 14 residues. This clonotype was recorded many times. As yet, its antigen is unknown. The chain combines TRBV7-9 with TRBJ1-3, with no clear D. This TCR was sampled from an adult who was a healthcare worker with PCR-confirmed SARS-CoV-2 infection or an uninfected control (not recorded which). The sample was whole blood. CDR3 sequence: CASSRTGSGNTIYF. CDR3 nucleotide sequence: TGTGCCAGCAGCCGCACGGGATCTGGAAACACCATATATTTT.